These 6 T cell receptor beta chains were all obtained from the same sample, sequenced in a study of blood T cell repertoires in COVID-19. Sequencing was performed with immunoSEQ multiplex PCR; in TCRdb, only in-frame clones are kept and a portion is missing. The sample includes around 25,000 clones, roughly nine tenths of them seen just once. Sequenced input: peripheral blood. These receptors all stem from a man aged 70-80 years with acute or convalescent COVID-19.

The chain recombines TRBV5-5 with TRBJ2-7, with D possibly TRBD2 on 6 matching bases. V was trimmed by 0 bases and J by 3 bases, leaving 19 bases between them. The V gene's germline CDR1 is SGHKS and CDR2 YYEKEE (reference sequence). There are 17 residues in the CDR3. CDR3 in DNA: TGTGCCAGCAGCTTGGAAGGCGGGGTAGGTTCCGTCTACGAGCAGTACTTC. Amino acids: CASSLEGGVGSVYEQYF.

The J gene is TRBJ2-5, the V gene TRBV5-6, with D perhaps TRBD1 (6 bases). The CDR3 has 13 residues. In germline, CDR1 is SGHDT, CDR2 YYEEEE. Between the trimmed V and J ends, which lost 2 bases and 7 bases, there was a span of 12 bases. CDR3: CASSFGETGTQYF. In nucleotides, the CDR3 is TGTGCCAGCAGCTTTGGCGAGACAGGGACCCAGTACTTC.

The rearrangement links TRBV20-1 to TRBJ2-1, with D unresolved. CDR1 is DFQATT, CDR2 SNEGSKA, per germline (reference sequence). Trimming shortened V by 5 bases and J by 5 bases, and 7 bases separated the two germline ends. The CDR3 is made up of 11 amino acids. The CDR3 nucleotides are TGCAGTGCTGTGCTAGACAATGAGCAGTTCTTC. Amino acid sequence: CSAVLDNEQFF.

The gene calls are TRBV4-2 and TRBJ2-7; 11 bases line up with TRBD2. V gave up 3 bases and J gave up 7 bases; unmatched junction bases: 11. CDR1 is LGHNA and CDR2 is YNFKEQ in the germline V gene. This CDR3 has 16 residues. CDR3 in amino acids: CASSQAVAGGPREQYF. The DNA for the CDR3 is TGTGCCAGCAGCCAGGCAGTAGCGGGGGGGCCGAGGGAGCAGTACTTC.

The J gene is TRBJ1-2, the V gene TRBV3-1 (or the pseudogene TRBV3-2); D unclear. The CDR3 has 14 amino acids. Trimming stripped 2 bases from V and 3 bases from J, with 10 bases between. Looked up from germline, CDR1 is LGHDT and CDR2 is YNNKEL (reference sequence). This chain's CDR3 is CASSQSHGDYGYTF. The CDR3 DNA follows: TGTGCCAGCAGCCAATCGCACGGGGACTATGGCTACACCTTC.

The rearrangement links TRBV11-3 to TRBJ2-7; perhaps TRBD2 as D (6 bases). The CDR3 is 15 amino acids. Trimming pared 5 bases from V and 3 bases from J, leaving 17 bases between. The germline V gene has CDR1 SGHNT and CDR2 YENEEA. The CDR3 nucleotides are TGTGCCAGCAGCCCATCTGGAGGGTGGTTCTACGAGCAGTACTTC. Residues: CASSPSGGWFYEQYF.